Below, one T cell receptor (beta chain) is given with its context. Per germline, CDR1 MNHEY and CDR2 SVGAGI. Trimming shortened V by 6 bases and J by 0 bases, and 9 bases separated the two germline ends. The CDR3 length is 14 residues. The data were taken from a study of control samples from healthy donors and cancer patients. The repertoire was sequenced with immunoSEQ multiplex PCR; TCRdb's copy has only in-frame clones and lacks some. The data hold roughly 100,000 clones, with approximately 90% observed a single time. V usage is TRBV6-5 and J usage is TRBJ1-3, with D unresolved. The source is a woman under 30 in good health. Sample: blood. CDR3 protein: CASSIKSSGNTIYF. The CDR3 region has the DNA TGTGCCAGCAGCATCAAAAGCTCTGGAAACACCATATATTTT.